Detailed here is one T cell receptor (beta chain). This sample is part of a study of blood T cell repertoires in COVID-19. Study-level information: Italy, Spain and the United States were the sources of the convalescent and acute COVID-19 samples. PBMCs, B-cell-depleted T cells, or T cells were the source of the cDNA or gDNA that made up the material.

How the authors handled the data: Nucleated cell number was recorded as an estimate derived from reference gene primer amplification. The repertoire was sequenced with immunoSEQ multiplex PCR; TCRdb's copy has only in-frame clones and lacks some. The V and J calls and clone size were taken over from that table, and D and trimming were inferred from the DNA. The table lists 200,000 to 250,000 clones, around 81% of them singletons. The CDR3 is made up of 14 amino acids. Germline CDR1 and CDR2: MNHEY and SVGAGI. Trimming took 6 bases from V and 8 from J; bases not matched to a gene: 12. The receptor was isolated from a human donor in a cohort sampled during active COVID-19. The rearrangement joins TRBV6-5 to TRBJ1-2; TRBD1 agrees at 7 bases. Sequenced: peripheral blood. CDR3 residues: CASSTDRRLWGYTF. In DNA form, the CDR3 reads TGTGCCAGCAGCACGGACAGGAGGTTGTGGGGCTACACCTTC.